These T cell receptor beta chains were read from a single sample in a study of radiotherapy plus CTLA-4 blockade in lung cancer. The repertoire was sequenced with immunoSEQ multiplex PCR; TCRdb's copy has only in-frame clones and lacks some. The sample has about 59,000 clones, roughly 76% seen once. Source: peripheral blood, taken from a patient treated with radiotherapy plus ipilimumab. All receptors derive from a human donor with non-small cell lung cancer who had a complete response to radiotherapy plus ipilimumab. The CDR3 runs from the conserved cysteine through the conserved F or W. A D gene is named only where the DNA matches it firmly. Clone size is shown for a subset of rows, as once, few, many or a class of expanded clone.

>TRBJ1-2|.|.|TRBV19
CASSRGTFYYGYTF
TGTGCCAGTAGTAGGGGGACTTTTTACTATGGCTACACCTTC
>TRBJ2-3|.|.|TRBV2
CASGRGQGRRQGTQYF
TGTGCCAGCGGGAGGGGACAAGGGCGGCGGCAGGGTACGCAGTATTTT
>TRBJ2-1|.|TRBD2|TRBV19
CASRSAGDPFDEQFF
TGTGCCAGCAGGTCAGCGGGGGATCCTTTTGATGAGCAGTTCTTC
>TRBJ1-3|medium-sized|TRBD1|TRBV19
CASSTGSSSGNTIYF
TGTGCCAGCTCGACAGGGTCCAGCTCTGGAAACACCATATATTTT
>TRBJ2-4|.|.|TRBV19
CASSERLNIQYF
TGTGCCAGTAGTGAGAGGTTGAACATTCAGTACTTC
>TRBJ2-7|.|.|TRBV14
CASSPLPPGEQYF
TGTGCCAGCAGCCCCCTACCTCCGGGGGAGCAGTACTTC
>TRBJ2-1|.|TRBD1|TRBV15
CATSRHGPGQGVYNEQFF
TGTGCCACCAGCAGACATGGCCCGGGACAGGGAGTCTACAATGAGCAGTTCTTC
>TRBJ2-7|.|.|TRBV6-5
CASRKTYRVYEQYF
TGTGCCAGCAGAAAAACGTACAGGGTCTACGAGCAGTACTTC
>TRBJ1-2|.|TRBD1|TRBV6-5
CASSYRRTGSGYTF
TGTGCCAGCAGTTACCGGCGGACAGGGAGCGGCTACACCTTC
>TRBJ2-1|few|.|TRBV15
CATSRVSYNEQFF
TGTGCCACCAGCAGAGTATCCTACAATGAGCAGTTCTTC
>TRBJ2-1|.|.|TRBV5-4
CASSPLLRNEQFF
TGTGCCAGCAGCCCCCTACTGCGCAATGAGCAGTTCTTC
>TRBJ2-3|.|TRBD2|TRBV5-1
CASSPHLDAGEDTQYF
TGCGCCAGCAGCCCCCATTTGGACGCGGGAGAAGATACGCAGTATTTT
>TRBJ2-3|.|TRBD2|TRBV4-2
CASSQDGLAPTDTQYF
TGTGCCAGCAGCCAAGATGGACTAGCGCCCACAGATACGCAGTATTTT
>TRBJ2-5|.|TRBD1|TRBV5-1
CASSRGPGEQETQYF
TGCGCCAGCAGCAGGGGGCCAGGGGAACAAGAGACCCAGTACTTC
>TRBJ2-1|.|.|TRBV5-8
CASSPRQARFNEQFF
TGTGCCAGCAGCCCCCGACAGGCTCGATTCAATGAGCAGTTCTTC
>TRBJ2-1|.|TRBD2|TRBV12-5
CASGLVRGSSSGSGNEQFF
TGTGCTAGTGGTTTGGTACGGGGATCCTCTAGCGGGAGTGGCAATGAGCAGTTCTTC
>TRBJ2-3|.|TRBD2|TRBV10-3
CTSGRQSTDTQYF
TGTACTAGCGGCCGTCAAAGCACAGATACGCAGTATTTT
>TRBJ1-5|.|.|TRBV9
CASSVVWGHLRTLSNQPQHF
TGTGCCAGCAGCGTAGTTTGGGGACACCTCAGAACGTTAAGCAATCAGCCCCAGCATTTT
>TRBJ2-1|.|.|TRBV7-2
CASSPGQISNEQFF
TGTGCCAGCAGCCCCGGACAGATTTCGAATGAGCAGTTCTTC
>TRBJ1-6|.|TRBD1|TRBV7-2
CASSRQGWDSPLHF
TGTGCCAGCAGCCGACAGGGGTGGGATTCACCCCTCCACTTT
>TRBJ2-2|.|TRBD1|TRBV2
CASGTGTGLNTGELFF
TGTGCCAGCGGAACCGGGACAGGCTTGAACACCGGGGAGCTGTTTTTT
>TRBJ2-1|.|.|TRBV27
CASSLRGMGYNEQFF
TGTGCCAGCAGTTTACGGGGGATGGGCTACAATGAGCAGTTCTTC